The clone carrying this T cell receptor beta chain has only a few counts. Its target is not known. This CDR3 is 14 amino acids long. Germline values: CDR1 SGHTA, CDR2 FQGNSA. V dropped 4 bases and J dropped 1 base, with 10 bases sitting between them. These data are taken from a study of cytomegalovirus exposure and HLA in healthy donors. Study-wide context: The Caucasian-associated ancestry cluster held roughly 80% of under 450 genotyped donors.

Findings and caveats of the study: Cytomegalovirus association was listed for 164 TCR beta chains.

PCR involved 60 Vbeta and 13 Jbeta primers. The table came from immunoSEQ multiplex PCR; TCRdb's copy has only in-frame clones and leaves some out. The sample includes some 120,000 clones, about 69% of them seen just once. The rearrangement joins TRBV7-2 to TRBJ2-5, with D tentatively TRBD1 (5 bases). The source material was PBMCs. This TCR was recovered from a woman aged 18-29 years in good health and CMV-seronegative. CDR3: CASSWWGIQETQYF. The CDR3 DNA reads TGTGCCAGCAGCTGGTGGGGCATCCAAGAGACCCAGTACTTC.